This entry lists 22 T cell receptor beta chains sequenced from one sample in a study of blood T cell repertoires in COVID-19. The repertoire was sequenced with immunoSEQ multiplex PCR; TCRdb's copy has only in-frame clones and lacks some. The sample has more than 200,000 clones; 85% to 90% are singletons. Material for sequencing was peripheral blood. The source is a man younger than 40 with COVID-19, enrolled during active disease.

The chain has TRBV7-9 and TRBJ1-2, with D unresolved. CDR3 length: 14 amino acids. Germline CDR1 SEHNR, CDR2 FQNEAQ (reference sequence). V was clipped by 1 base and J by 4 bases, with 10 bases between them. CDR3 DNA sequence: TGTGCCAGCAGCTTAGGAACAGTCCCCTATGGCTACACCTTC. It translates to CASSLGTVPYGYTF.

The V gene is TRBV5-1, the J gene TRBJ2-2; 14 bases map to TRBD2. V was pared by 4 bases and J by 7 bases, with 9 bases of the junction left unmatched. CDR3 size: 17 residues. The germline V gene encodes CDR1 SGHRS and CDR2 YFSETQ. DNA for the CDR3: TGCGCCAGCAGCCCGGGACTAGCGGGAGCCGGGGACGGGGAGCTGTTTTTT. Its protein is CASSPGLAGAGDGELFF.

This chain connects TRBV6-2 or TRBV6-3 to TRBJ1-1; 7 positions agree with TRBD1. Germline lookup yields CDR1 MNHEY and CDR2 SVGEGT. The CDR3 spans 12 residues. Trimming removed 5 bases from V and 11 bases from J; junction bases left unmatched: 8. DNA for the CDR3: TGTGCCAGCAGTATGAGACAGGGTGGGGCTTTCTTT. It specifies CASSMRQGGAFF.

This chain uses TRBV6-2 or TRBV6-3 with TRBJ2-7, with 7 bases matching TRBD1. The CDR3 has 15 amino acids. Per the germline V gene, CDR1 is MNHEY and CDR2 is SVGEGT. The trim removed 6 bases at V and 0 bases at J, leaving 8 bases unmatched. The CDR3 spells CASSQGQLTSYEQYF. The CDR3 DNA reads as TGTGCCAGCAGCCAGGGACAGCTAACCTCCTACGAGCAGTACTTC.

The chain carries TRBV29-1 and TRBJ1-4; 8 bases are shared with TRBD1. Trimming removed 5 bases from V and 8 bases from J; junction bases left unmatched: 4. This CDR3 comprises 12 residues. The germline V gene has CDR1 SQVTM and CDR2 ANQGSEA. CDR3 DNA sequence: TGCAGCGTTAAGACAGGGGTCGAAAAACTGTTTTTT. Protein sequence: CSVKTGVEKLFF.

The chain's CDR3 is CASSTRDRAFYGYTF. The CDR3 DNA reads as TGTGCCAGCAGTACCCGGGACAGGGCTTTTTATGGCTACACCTTC. The chain carries TRBV27 and TRBJ1-2; 9 bases match TRBD1. Germline CDR1 and CDR2: MNHEY and SMNVEV (reference sequence). V was pared by 5 bases and J by 5 bases, with 9 bases of the junction left unmatched. The length of the CDR3 is 15 residues.

The CDR3 region is CASSYTGGTGDTQYF. CDR3 bases: TGTGCCAGCAGCTATACAGGGGGAACGGGAGATACGCAGTATTTT. This rearrangement joins TRBV7-3 to TRBJ2-3, with 8 bases lining up with TRBD1. This CDR3 has 15 amino acids. In germline, CDR1 is SGHTA, CDR2 FQGTGA. V was clipped by 4 bases and J by 5 bases; unmatched bases: 8.

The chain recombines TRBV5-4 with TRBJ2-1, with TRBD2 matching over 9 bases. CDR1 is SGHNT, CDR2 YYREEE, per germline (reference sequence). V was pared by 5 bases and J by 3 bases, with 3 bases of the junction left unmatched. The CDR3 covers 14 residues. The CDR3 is CASRPSGNYNEQFF. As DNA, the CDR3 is TGTGCCAGCAGGCCTAGCGGGAACTACAATGAGCAGTTCTTC.

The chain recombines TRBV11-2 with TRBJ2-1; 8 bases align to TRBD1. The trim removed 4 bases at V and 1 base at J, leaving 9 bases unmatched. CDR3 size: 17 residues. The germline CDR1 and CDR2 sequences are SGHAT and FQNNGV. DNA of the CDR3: TGTGCCAGCAGCTCTGTCGACAGGGGAGGTTCCTACAATGAGCAGTTCTTC. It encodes CASSSVDRGGSYNEQFF. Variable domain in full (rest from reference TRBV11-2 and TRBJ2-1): EAGVAQSPRYKIIEKRQSVAFWCNPISGHATLYWYQQILGQGPKLLIQFQNNGVVDDSQLPKDRFSAERLKGVDSTLKIQPAKLEDSAVYLCASSSVDRGGSYNEQFFGPGTRLTVL.

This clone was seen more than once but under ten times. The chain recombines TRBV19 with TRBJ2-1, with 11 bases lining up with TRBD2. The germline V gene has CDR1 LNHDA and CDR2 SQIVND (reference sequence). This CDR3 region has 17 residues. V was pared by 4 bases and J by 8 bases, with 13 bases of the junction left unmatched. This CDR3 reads CASSTSKTSGKIYEQFF. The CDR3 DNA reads TGTGCCAGTAGTACCTCGAAGACTAGCGGGAAAATCTATGAGCAGTTCTTC.

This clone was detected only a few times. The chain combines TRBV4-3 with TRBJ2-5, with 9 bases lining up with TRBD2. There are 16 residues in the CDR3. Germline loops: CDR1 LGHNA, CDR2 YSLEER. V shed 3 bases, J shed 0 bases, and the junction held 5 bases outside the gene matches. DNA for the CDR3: TGCGCCAGCAGCCATGGACTAGCGCCGTACCAAGAGACCCAGTACTTC. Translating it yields CASSHGLAPYQETQYF.

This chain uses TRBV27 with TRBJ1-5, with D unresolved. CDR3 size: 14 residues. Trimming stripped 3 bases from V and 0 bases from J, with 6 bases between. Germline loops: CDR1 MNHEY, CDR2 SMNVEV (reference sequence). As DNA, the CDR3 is TGTGCCAGCAGTTTGCACTCTAGCAATCAGCCCCAGCATTTT. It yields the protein CASSLHSSNQPQHF.

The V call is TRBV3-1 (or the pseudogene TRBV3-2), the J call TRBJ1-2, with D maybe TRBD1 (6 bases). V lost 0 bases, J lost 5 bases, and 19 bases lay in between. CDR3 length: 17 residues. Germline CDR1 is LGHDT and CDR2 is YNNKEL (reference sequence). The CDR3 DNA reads TGTGCCAGCAGCCAAGACGAGGACAGCCCTGTAGTTTATGGCTACACCTTC. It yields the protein CASSQDEDSPVVYGYTF.

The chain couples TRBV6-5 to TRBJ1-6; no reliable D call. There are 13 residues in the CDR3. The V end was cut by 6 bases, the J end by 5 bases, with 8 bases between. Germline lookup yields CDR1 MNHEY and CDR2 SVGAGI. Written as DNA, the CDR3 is TGTGCCAGCAGGTTATCAGATAATTCACCCCTCCACTTT. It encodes CASRLSDNSPLHF.

CDR3 sequence: CASRSWTGGMGETQYF. As DNA, the CDR3 is TGTGCCAGCAGGTCCTGGACAGGGGGAATGGGAGAGACCCAGTACTTC. This chain joins TRBV28 and TRBJ2-5; 10 bases are a match to TRBD1. The CDR3 has 16 residues. V trimming: 6 bases; J trimming: 4 bases; junction bases outside the gene matches: 11. CDR1 is MDHEN and CDR2 is SYDVKM in the germline V gene.

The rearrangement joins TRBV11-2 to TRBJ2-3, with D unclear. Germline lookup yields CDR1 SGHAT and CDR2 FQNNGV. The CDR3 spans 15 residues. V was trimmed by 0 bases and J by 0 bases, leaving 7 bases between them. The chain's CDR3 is CASSLDHSSTDTQYF. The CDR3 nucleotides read TGTGCCAGCAGCTTAGATCACAGTAGCACAGATACGCAGTATTTT.

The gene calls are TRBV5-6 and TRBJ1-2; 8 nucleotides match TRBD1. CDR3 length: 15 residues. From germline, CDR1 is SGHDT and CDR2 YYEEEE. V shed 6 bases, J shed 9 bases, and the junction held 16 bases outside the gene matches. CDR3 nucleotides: TGTGCCAGCAACTCAGGACAGGGCGTCGTTTGGAGCTACACCTTC. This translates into CASNSGQGVVWSYTF.

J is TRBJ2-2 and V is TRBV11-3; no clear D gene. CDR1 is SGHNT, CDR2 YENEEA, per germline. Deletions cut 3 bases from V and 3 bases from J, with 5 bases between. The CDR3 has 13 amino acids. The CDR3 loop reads CASSFLHTGELFF. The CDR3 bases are TGTGCCAGCAGCTTTCTTCACACCGGGGAGCTGTTTTTT.

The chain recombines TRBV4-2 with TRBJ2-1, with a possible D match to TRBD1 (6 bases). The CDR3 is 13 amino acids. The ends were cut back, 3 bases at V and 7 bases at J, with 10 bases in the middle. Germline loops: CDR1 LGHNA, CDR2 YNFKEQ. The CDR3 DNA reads TGTGCCAGCAGCCAGCCAGGGGCTAATGAGCAGTTCTTC. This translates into CASSQPGANEQFF.

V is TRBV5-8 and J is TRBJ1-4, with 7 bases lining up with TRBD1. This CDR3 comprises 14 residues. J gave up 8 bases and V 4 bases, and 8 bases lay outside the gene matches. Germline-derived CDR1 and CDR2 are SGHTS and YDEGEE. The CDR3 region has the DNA TGTGCCAGCAGCCGCGGGACAGCTCAGGAAAAACTGTTTTTT. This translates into CASSRGTAQEKLFF.

CDR3 nucleotides: TGTGCCAGCAGTTTTAGGGGGCTTAGCAATCAGCCCCAGCATTTT. This gives the protein CASSFRGLSNQPQHF. This chain joins TRBV28 and TRBJ1-5, with TRBD1 identical over 7 bases. Germline values: CDR1 MDHEN, CDR2 SYDVKM. Trimming removed 3 bases from V and 0 bases from J; junction bases left unmatched: 2. The CDR3 is made up of 15 amino acids.

CDR3 nucleotides: TGCGCCAGCAGCCAAGCCGAGGGAAGGTCTGAAGCTTTCTTT. Protein product: CASSQAEGRSEAFF. The rearrangement joins TRBV4-3 to TRBJ1-1; D not certain. Trimming took 1 base from V and 6 from J, leaving 12 bases between them. Germline CDR1 LGHNA, CDR2 YSLEER. The length of the CDR3 is 14 residues.